The clone carrying this TCR beta chain was seen only a few times. There are 16 residues in the CDR3. Germline V gene sequence: CDR1 LGHDT, CDR2 YNNKEL (reference sequence). V trimming: 1 base; J trimming: 5 bases; junction bases outside the gene matches: 7. The sample belongs to a study of response to subunit inactivated influenza vaccine. MiXCR, run by TCRdb on the RT-PCR reads, gives a single entry per CDR3 protein. This sample carries around 600,000 distinct CDR3 sequences, around 11% of them seen once, and the ten largest clones take approximately 10%. A further study also used this sample, focusing on T cells expressing NK-cell markers. That report adds: Libraries used 5'RACE template switching adding universal primer site and UMIs. More than 5 of the donors carried dominant NKG2C+ clonotypes that took up about 1.0-8% of their CD8+ T cells.

This specimen consisted of PBMCs from blood, obtained on the day of vaccination. This chain uses TRBV3-1 with TRBJ2-5; TRBD1 matches 10 bases. The sequence was obtained from a man aged 45-65 years who received an inactivated influenza vaccine. The CDR3 DNA is TGTGCCAGCAGCCAAGTCTTCGGGACAGGGGACGAGACCCAGTACTTC. It is translated as CASSQVFGTGDETQYF.